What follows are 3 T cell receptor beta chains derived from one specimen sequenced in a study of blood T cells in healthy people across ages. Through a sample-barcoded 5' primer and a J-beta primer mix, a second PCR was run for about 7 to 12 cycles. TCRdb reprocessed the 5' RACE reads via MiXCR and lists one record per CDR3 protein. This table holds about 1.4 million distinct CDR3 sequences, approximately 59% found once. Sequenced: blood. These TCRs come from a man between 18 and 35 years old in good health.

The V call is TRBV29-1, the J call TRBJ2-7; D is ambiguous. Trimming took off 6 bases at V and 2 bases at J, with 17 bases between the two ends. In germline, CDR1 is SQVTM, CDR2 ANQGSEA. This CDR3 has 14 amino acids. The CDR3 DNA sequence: TGCAGCGTCGCAAGCTCAGCGTTCCCCTACGAGCAGTACTTC. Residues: CSVASSAFPYEQYF.

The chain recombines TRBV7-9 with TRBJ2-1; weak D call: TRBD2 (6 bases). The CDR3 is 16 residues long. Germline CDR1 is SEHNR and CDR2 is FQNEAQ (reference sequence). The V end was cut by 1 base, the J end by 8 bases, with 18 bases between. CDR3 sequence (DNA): TGTGCCAGCAGCTTAGTGGTCGACGGGAGTCCTGATGAGCAGTTCTTC. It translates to CASSLVVDGSPDEQFF.

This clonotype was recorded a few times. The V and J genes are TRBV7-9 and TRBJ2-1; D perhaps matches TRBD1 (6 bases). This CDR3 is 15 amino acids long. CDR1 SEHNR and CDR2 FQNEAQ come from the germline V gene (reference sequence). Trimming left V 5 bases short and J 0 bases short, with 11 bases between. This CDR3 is CASSQDRFSYNEQFF. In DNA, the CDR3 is TGTGCCAGCAGCCAGGACAGATTCTCCTACAATGAGCAGTTCTTC.